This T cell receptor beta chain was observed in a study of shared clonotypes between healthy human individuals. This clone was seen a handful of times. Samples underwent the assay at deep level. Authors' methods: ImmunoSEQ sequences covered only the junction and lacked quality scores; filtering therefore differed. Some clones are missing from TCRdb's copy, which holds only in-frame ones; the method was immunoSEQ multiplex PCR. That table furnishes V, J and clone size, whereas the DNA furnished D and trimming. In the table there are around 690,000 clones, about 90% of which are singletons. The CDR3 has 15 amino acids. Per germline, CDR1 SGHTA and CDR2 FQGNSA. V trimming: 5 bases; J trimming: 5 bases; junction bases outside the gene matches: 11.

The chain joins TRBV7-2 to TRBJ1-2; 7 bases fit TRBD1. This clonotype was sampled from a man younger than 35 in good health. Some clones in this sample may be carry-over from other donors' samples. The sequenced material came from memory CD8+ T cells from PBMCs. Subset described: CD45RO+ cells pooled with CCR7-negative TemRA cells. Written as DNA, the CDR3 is TGTGCCAGCAGCGGATCCGGGACAGAGCTTTATGGCTACACCTTC. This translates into CASSGSGTELYGYTF.